Listed below are T cell receptor beta chains from one sample, sequenced in a study of T cell clones after liver transplantation. Here immunoSEQ multiplex PCR was the method, and the copy in TCRdb shows in-frame clones only, minus some. The sample has around 80,000 clones; around four fifths are singletons. The sequenced sample was CD4+ T cells from blood, obtained approximately 3.5 years after liver transplant. These receptors came from a human patient who received a liver transplant. Some T cells may be graft donor cells. The CDR3 runs from the conserved cysteine through the conserved F or W. Fields, in order: clone size, V gene, J gene, D gene, CDR3 protein, CDR3 DNA. D genes are given only for firm matches. Size tells how often a clone was seen (once, few, many) or the class of an expanded clone, and some rows leave it out.

.	TRBV5-5	TRBJ2-5	.	CASSDSGPRQETQYF	TGTGCCAGCAGCGACTCGGGACCCCGCCAAGAGACCCAGTACTTC
.	TRBV15	TRBJ2-6	TRBD1	CATSRGQGASGANVLTF	TGTGCCACCAGCCGAGGACAGGGGGCGTCGGGGGCCAACGTCCTGACTTTC
.	TRBV20-1	TRBJ1-5	TRBD1	CSARDGQAQHF	TGCAGTGCTAGAGACGGACAGGCCCAGCATTTT
.	TRBV18	TRBJ2-1	.	CASSPGVRGLHYNEQFF	TGTGCCAGCTCACCCGGGGTCAGGGGTCTCCATTACAATGAGCAGTTCTTC
.	TRBV6-6	TRBJ1-1	.	CAISETRETEAFF	TGTGCCATCAGTGAGACCCGGGAGACTGAAGCTTTCTTT
.	TRBV6-1	TRBJ2-1	TRBD2	CASRRTSGNYNEQFF	TGTGCCAGCAGGCGCACTAGCGGAAACTACAATGAGCAGTTCTTC
few	TRBV5-1	TRBJ1-5	.	CASSLDSNQPQHF	TGCGCCAGCAGCTTGGACAGCAATCAGCCCCAGCATTTT
.	TRBV29-1	TRBJ2-1	TRBD1	CSVEDRGLNEQFF	TGCAGCGTTGAAGACAGGGGGCTCAATGAGCAGTTCTTC
.	TRBV9	TRBJ2-7	.	CASSVGLGANYEQYF	TGTGCCAGCAGCGTAGGATTAGGGGCGAACTACGAGCAGTACTTC
.	TRBV6-6	TRBJ1-1	.	CASAGGGGKEAFF	TGTGCCAGCGCCGGCGGGGGTGGAAAGGAAGCTTTCTTT
.	TRBV6-6	TRBJ2-7	TRBD1	CASSGRQGRVYEQYF	TGTGCCAGCAGCGGGAGACAGGGGCGGGTCTACGAGCAGTACTTC
.	TRBV12-5	TRBJ2-1	.	CASGLDTYNEQFF	TGTGCTAGTGGTTTGGACACCTACAATGAGCAGTTCTTC
.	TRBV5-1	TRBJ2-1	.	CASSSNVGDNEQFF	TGCGCCAGCAGCTCCAATGTGGGGGACAATGAGCAGTTCTTC
.	TRBV27	TRBJ1-5	.	CASSISPGGRGHNQPQHF	TGTGCCAGCTCAATCTCTCCCGGGGGTAGGGGCCACAATCAGCCCCAGCATTTT
.	TRBV7-2	TRBJ2-5	.	CASSLSPTQETQYF	TGTGCCAGCAGCTTATCCCCTACCCAAGAGACCCAGTACTTC
.	TRBV5-1	TRBJ2-3	.	CASSLGISSLGSTDTQYF	TGCGCCAGCAGCTTGGGGATAAGTAGCCTCGGATCCACAGATACGCAGTATTTT
.	TRBV5-1	TRBJ1-1	.	CASSPDGWNTEAFF	TGCGCCAGCAGCCCGGACGGCTGGAACACTGAAGCTTTCTTT
.	TRBV7-2	TRBJ1-3	.	CASSAQGSGNTIYF	TGTGCCAGCAGCGCCCAGGGATCTGGAAACACCATATATTTT
few	TRBV4-1	TRBJ2-2	TRBD2	CASSQEAGGPLVTGELFF	TGCGCCAGCAGCCAAGAGGCGGGAGGGCCCCTGGTGACCGGGGAGCTGTTTTTT
.	TRBV11-2	TRBJ2-5	.	CASSFPQETQYF	TGTGCCAGCAGCTTCCCTCAAGAGACCCAGTACTTC
.	TRBV29-1	TRBJ1-3	TRBD1	CSVVYGQGTNTIYF	TGCAGCGTTGTATACGGACAGGGGACAAACACCATATATTTT
.	TRBV25-1	TRBJ2-3	TRBD2	CASSIRLAETDTQYF	TGTGCCAGCAGCATCCGACTAGCGGAGACAGATACGCAGTATTTT
.	TRBV29-1	TRBJ1-1	.	CSVDDPDMIRARVGEAFF	TGCAGCGTTGACGATCCCGACATGATTCGGGCACGGGTAGGTGAAGCTTTCTTT
.	TRBV11-2	TRBJ2-5	TRBD2	CASRPGLEARGTQYF	TGTGCCAGCCGCCCGGGACTAGAGGCGAGGGGGACCCAGTACTTC
few	TRBV7-2	TRBJ2-1	TRBD2	CASSHGTSFQDEQFF	TGTGCCAGCAGCCACGGGACTAGCTTTCAGGATGAGCAGTTCTTC
.	TRBV6-1	TRBJ1-2	.	CASSTDPIYGYTF	TGTGCCAGCAGCACGGATCCGATCTATGGCTACACCTTC
once	TRBV10-3	TRBJ2-3	.	CAISDHTTLTDTQYF	TGTGCCATCAGTGATCACACAACCCTCACAGATACGCAGTATTTT
.	TRBV6-1	TRBJ1-1	.	CASSEEGRATEAFF	TGTGCCAGCAGTGAAGAGGGCAGGGCAACTGAAGCTTTCTTT
.	TRBV7-9	TRBJ2-2	.	CASSFLNTGELFF	TGTGCCAGCAGCTTTTTGAACACCGGGGAGCTGTTTTTT
.	TRBV19	TRBJ1-5	.	CASKSTGISNQPQHF	TGTGCCAGTAAGTCTACAGGGATAAGCAATCAGCCCCAGCATTTT
.	TRBV25-1	TRBJ2-5	TRBD2	CASGRGQETQYF	TGTGCCAGCGGGAGGGGACAAGAGACCCAGTACTTC
.	TRBV5-6	TRBJ2-1	TRBD2	CASTLAGPSSYNEQFF	TGTGCCAGCACCCTAGCGGGACCTAGCTCCTACAATGAGCAGTTCTTC
.	TRBV5-1	TRBJ2-2	.	CASSPSDAGELFF	TGCGCCAGCAGTCCCTCGGATGCCGGGGAGCTGTTTTTT
.	TRBV2	TRBJ2-5	.	CASSEVGRAVETQYF	TGTGCCAGCAGTGAGGTGGGCAGGGCGGTGGAGACCCAGTACTTC
once	TRBV30	TRBJ1-4	.	CAWSTENWRYNEKLFF	TGTGCCTGGAGCACAGAAAATTGGAGATATAATGAAAAACTGTTTTTT
.	TRBV9	TRBJ2-6	.	CASSVVGDAGANVLTF	TGTGCCAGCAGCGTAGTGGGGGACGCTGGGGCCAACGTCCTGACTTTC
.	TRBV5-1	TRBJ2-4	TRBD2	CASSLNLAGAKNIQYF	TGCGCCAGCAGCTTGAATCTAGCGGGAGCCAAAAACATTCAGTACTTC
.	TRBV28	TRBJ2-5	.	CASSLFGIDSQETQYF	TGTGCCAGCAGTTTATTCGGGATCGACAGTCAAGAGACCCAGTACTTC
few	TRBV7-8	TRBJ1-1	TRBD1	CASSLATGGYTEAFF	TGTGCCAGCAGCTTAGCAACAGGGGGATACACTGAAGCTTTCTTT
.	TRBV28	TRBJ2-2	.	CASTQGYAGELFF	TGTGCCAGCACCCAGGGGTATGCCGGGGAGCTGTTTTTT